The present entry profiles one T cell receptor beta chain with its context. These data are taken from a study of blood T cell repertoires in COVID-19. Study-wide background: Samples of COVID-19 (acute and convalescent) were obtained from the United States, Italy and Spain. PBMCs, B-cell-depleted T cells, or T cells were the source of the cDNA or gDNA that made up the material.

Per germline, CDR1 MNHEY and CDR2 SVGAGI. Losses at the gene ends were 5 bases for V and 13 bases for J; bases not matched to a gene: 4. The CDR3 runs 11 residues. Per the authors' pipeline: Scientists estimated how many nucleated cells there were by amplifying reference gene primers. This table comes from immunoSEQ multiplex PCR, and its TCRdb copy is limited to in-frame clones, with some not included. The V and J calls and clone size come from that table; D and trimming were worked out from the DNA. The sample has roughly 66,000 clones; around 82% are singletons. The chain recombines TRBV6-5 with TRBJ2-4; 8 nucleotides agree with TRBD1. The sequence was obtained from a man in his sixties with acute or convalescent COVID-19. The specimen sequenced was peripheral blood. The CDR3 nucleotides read TGTGCCAGCAGTACCCGGGACAGGCAGTACTTC. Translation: CASSTRDRQYF.